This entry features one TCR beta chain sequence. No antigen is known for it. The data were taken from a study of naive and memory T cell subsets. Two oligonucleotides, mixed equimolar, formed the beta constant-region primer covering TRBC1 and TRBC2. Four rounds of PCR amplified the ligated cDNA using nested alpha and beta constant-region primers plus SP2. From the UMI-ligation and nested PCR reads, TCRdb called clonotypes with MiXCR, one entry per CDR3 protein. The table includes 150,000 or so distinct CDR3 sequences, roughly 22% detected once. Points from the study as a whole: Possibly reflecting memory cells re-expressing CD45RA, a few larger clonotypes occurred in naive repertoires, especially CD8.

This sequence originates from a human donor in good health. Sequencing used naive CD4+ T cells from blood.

The CDR3 DNA is TGTGCCAGTAGTACCTCTATGGGACCCTACAATGAGCAGTTCTTC. As protein: CASSTSMGPYNEQFF. This chain joins TRBV19 and TRBJ2-1, with D tentatively TRBD1 or TRBD2 (5 bases each). CDR1 LNHDA and CDR2 SQIVND come from the germline V gene (reference sequence). V lost 4 bases, J lost 2 bases, and 12 bases lay in between. The CDR3 spans 15 residues. Using reference TRBV19 and TRBJ2-1 for the parts outside the CDR3, the full variable domain is DGGITQSPKYLFRKEGQNVTLSCEQNLNHDAMYWYRQDPGQGLRLIYYSQIVNDFQKGDIAEGYSVSREKKESFPLTVTSAQKNPTAFYLCASSTSMGPYNEQFFGPGTRLTVL.